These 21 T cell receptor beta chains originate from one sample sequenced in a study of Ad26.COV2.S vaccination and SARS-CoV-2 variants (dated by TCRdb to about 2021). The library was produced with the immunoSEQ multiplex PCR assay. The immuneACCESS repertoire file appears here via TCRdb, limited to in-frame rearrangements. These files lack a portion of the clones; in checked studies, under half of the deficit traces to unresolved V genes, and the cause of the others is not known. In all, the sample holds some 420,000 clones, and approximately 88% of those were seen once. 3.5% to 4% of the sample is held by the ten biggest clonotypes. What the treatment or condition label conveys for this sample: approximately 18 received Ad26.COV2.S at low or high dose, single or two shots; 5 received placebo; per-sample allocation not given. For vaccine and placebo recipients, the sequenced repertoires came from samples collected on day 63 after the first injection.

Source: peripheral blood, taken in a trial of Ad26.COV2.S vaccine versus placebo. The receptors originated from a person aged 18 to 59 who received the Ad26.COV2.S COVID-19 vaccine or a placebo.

The CDR3 sequence is CASSELGGETLKETQYF. The CDR3 nucleotides read TGTGCCAGCAGTGAACTGGGGGGGGAGACTCTCAAGGAGACCCAGTACTTC. The chain recombines TRBV25-1 with TRBJ2-5; 7 bases match TRBD2. CDR1 MGHDK and CDR2 SYGVNS come from the germline V gene. The CDR3 length is 17 residues. The ends lost 2 bases at V and 5 bases at J; junction bases unmatched: 14.

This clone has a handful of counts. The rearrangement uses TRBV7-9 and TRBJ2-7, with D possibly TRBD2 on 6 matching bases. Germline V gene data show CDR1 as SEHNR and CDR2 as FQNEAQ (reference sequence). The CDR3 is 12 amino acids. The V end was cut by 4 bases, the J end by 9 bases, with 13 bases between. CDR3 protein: CASSSAPGVQYF. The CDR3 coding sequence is TGTGCCAGCAGCTCTGCGCCGGGGGTGCAGTACTTC.

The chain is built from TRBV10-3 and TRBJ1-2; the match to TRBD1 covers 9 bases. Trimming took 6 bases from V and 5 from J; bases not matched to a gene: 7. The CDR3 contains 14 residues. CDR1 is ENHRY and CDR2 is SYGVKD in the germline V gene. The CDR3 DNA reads TGTGCCATCAGACAGGGGGCGCGTTCTTATGGCTACACCTTC. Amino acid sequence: CAIRQGARSYGYTF.

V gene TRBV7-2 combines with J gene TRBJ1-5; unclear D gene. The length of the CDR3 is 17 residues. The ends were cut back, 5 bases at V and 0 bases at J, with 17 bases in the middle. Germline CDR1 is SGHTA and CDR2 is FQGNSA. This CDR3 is CASSTTLYGVSNQPQHF. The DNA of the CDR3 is TGTGCCAGCAGCACTACTCTCTACGGGGTTAGCAATCAGCCCCAGCATTTT.

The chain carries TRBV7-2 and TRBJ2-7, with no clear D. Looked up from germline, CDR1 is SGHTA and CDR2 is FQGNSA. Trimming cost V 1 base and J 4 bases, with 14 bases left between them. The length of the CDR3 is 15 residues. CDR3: CASSLVPGLSYEQYF. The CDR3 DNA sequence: TGTGCCAGCAGCTTAGTTCCGGGTTTGAGTTACGAGCAGTACTTC.

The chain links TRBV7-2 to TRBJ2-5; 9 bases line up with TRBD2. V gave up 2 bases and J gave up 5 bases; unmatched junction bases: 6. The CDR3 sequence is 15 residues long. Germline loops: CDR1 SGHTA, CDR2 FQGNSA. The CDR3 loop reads CASSLYLAGSETQYF. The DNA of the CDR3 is TGTGCCAGCAGCTTATACCTAGCGGGGAGCGAGACCCAGTACTTC.

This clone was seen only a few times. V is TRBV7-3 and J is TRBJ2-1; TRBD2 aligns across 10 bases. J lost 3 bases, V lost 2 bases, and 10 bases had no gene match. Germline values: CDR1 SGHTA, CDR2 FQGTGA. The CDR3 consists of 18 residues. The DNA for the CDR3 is TGTGCCAGCAGCTTAGCACCCCAACTAGCGGGGATCTACAATGAGCAGTTCTTC. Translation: CASSLAPQLAGIYNEQFF. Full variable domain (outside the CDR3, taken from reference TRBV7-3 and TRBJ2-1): GAGVSQTPSNKVTEKGKYVELRCDPISGHTALYWYRQSLGQGPEFLIYFQGTGAADDSGLPNDRFFAVRPEGSVSTLKIQRTERGDSAVYLCASSLAPQLAGIYNEQFFGPGTRLTVL.

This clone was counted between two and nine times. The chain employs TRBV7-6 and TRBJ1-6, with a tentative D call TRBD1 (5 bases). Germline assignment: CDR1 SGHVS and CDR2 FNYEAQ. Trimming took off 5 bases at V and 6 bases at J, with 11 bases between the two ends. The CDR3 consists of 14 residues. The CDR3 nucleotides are TGTGCCAGCAGCCCCCGGGACGGTAATTCACCCCTCCACTTT. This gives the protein CASSPRDGNSPLHF. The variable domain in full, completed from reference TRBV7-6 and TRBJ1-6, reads GAGVSQSPRYKVTKRGQDVALRCDPISGHVSLYWYRQALGQGPEFLTYFNYEAQQDKSGLPNDRFSAERPEGSISTLTIQRTEQRDSAMYRCASSPRDGNSPLHFGNGTRLTVT.

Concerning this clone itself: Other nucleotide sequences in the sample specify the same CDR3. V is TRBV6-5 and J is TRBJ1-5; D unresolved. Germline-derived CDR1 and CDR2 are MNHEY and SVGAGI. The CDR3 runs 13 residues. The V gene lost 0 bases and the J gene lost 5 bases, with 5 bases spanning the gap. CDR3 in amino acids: CASSYSGYQPQHF. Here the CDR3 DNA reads TGTGCCAGCAGTTACTCGGGGTATCAGCCCCAGCATTTT.

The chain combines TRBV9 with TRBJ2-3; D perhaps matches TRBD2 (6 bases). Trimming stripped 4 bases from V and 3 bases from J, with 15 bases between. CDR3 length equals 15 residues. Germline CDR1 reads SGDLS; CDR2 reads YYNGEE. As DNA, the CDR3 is TGTGCCAGCAGCCCCCGGGACGGGAGAACAGATACGCAGTATTTT. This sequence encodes CASSPRDGRTDTQYF.

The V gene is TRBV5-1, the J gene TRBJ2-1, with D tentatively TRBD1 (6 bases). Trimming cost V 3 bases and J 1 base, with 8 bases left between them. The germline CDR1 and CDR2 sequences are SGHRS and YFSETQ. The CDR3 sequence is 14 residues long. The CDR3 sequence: CASSYDRSYNEQFF. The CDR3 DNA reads TGCGCCAGCAGCTACGACAGGTCCTACAATGAGCAGTTCTTC.

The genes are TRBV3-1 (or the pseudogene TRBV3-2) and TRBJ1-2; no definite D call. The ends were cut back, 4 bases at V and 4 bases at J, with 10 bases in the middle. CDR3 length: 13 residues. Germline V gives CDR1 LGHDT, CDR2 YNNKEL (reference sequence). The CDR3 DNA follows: TGTGCCAGCAGCCCTTCAGCCACCTATGGCTACACCTTC. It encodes CASSPSATYGYTF.

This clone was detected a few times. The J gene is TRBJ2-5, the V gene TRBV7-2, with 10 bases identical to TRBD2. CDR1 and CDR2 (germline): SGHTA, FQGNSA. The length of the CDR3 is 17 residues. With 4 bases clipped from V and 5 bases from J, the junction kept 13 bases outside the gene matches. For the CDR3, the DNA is TGTGCCAGCAGCTCCGGGACTAGCGCTGCCCATTGGGAGACCCAGTACTTC. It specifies CASSSGTSAAHWETQYF.

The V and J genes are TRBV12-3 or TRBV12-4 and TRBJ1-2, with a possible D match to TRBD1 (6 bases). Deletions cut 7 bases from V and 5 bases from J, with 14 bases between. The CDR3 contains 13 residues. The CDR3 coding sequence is TGTGCCAGCACGGTGGGGCAGGGGTATGGCTACACCTTC. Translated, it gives CASTVGQGYGYTF.

The CDR3, as DNA: TGCGCCAGCAGCCAAGTGGCCTATCTCTCCTACGAGCAGTACTTC. Protein: CASSQVAYLSYEQYF. V usage is TRBV4-3 and J usage is TRBJ2-7; D is ambiguous. V was shortened by 1 base and J by 0 bases, with 10 bases between the two germline ends. The CDR3 extends over 15 amino acids. The germline V gene encodes CDR1 LGHNA and CDR2 YSLEER.

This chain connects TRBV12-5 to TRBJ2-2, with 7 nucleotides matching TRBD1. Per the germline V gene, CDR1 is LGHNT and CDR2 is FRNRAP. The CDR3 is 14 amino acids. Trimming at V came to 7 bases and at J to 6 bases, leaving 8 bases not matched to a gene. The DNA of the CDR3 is TGTGCTAGTGCTCGGGCAGGGGGTTCCGGGGAGCTGTTTTTT. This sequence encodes CASARAGGSGELFF.

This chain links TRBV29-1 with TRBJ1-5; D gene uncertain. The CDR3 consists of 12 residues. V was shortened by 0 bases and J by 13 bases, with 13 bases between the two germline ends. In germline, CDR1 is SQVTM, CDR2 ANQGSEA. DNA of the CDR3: TGCAGCGTTGAAGATCCAGGCACCGTACAGCATTTT. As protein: CSVEDPGTVQHF. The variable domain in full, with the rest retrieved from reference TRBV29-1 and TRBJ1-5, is SAVISQKPSRDICQRGTSLTIQCQVDSQVTMMFWYRQQPGQSLTLIATANQGSEATYESGFVIDKFPISRPNLTFSTLTVSNMSPEDSSIYLCSVEDPGTVQHFGDGTRLSIL.

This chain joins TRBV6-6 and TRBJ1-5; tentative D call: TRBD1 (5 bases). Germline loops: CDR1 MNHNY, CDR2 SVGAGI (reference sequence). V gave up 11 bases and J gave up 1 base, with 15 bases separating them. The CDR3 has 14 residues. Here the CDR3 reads CAAHPRQSNQPQHF. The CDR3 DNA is TGTGCCGCCCACCCAAGACAGAGCAATCAGCCCCAGCATTTT.

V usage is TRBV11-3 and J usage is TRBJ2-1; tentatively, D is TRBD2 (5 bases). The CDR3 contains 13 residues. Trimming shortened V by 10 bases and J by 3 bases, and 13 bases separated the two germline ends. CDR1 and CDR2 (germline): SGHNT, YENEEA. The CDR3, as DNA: TGTGCCAATCGTATGACTAACTACAATGAGCAGTTCTTC. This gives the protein CANRMTNYNEQFF. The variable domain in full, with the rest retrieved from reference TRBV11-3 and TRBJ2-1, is EAGVVQSPRYKIIEKKQPVAFWCNPISGHNTLYWYLQNLGQGPELLIRYENEEAVDDSQLPKDRFSAERLKGVDSTLKIQPAELGDSAVYLCANRMTNYNEQFFGPGTRLTVL.

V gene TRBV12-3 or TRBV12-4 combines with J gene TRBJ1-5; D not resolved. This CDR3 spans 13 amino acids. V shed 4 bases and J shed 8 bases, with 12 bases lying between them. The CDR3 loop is CASSWATSKPQHF. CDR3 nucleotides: TGTGCCAGCAGTTGGGCAACGAGTAAGCCCCAGCATTTT.

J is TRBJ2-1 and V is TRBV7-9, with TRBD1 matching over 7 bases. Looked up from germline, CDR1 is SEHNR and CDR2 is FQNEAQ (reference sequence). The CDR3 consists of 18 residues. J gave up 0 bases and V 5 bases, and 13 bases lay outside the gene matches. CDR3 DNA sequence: TGTGCCAGCAGCAAGAACGACAGGGTCTATAGCTCCTACAATGAGCAGTTCTTC. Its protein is CASSKNDRVYSSYNEQFF. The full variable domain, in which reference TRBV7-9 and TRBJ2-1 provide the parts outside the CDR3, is DTGVSQNPRHKITKRGQNVTFRCDPISEHNRLYWYRQTLGQGPEFLTYFQNEAQLEKSRLLSDRFSAERPKGSFSTLEIQRTEQGDSAMYLCASSKNDRVYSSYNEQFFGPGTRLTVL.